The 24 T cell receptor beta chains reported below all come from one sample, sequenced in a study of T cell responses to AZD1222 COVID-19 vaccine. Profiling relied on immunoSEQ multiplex PCR, and the TCRdb table lists in-frame clones only, not all of them. The table shows roughly 170,000 clones, with 85% to 95% occurring only once. The sample here was peripheral blood, taken 28 days after the second AZD1222 dose. Source of these receptors: an adult who received the AZD1222 COVID-19 vaccine.

The chain uses TRBV19 and TRBJ1-5; 10 bases map to TRBD1. Germline CDR1 and CDR2: LNHDA and SQIVND (reference sequence). The V segment lost 4 bases and the J segment 5 bases; nucleotides outside the gene matches: 5. CDR3 length: 15 residues. CDR3 sequence: CASSKGQGTYQPQHF. The CDR3 DNA reads TGTGCCAGTAGTAAGGGACAGGGGACTTATCAGCCCCAGCATTTT.

The V call is TRBV5-1, the J call TRBJ2-3; no firm D call. Germline values: CDR1 SGHRS, CDR2 YFSETQ. The V gene lost 2 bases and the J gene lost 4 bases, with 11 bases spanning the gap. The CDR3 extends over 14 amino acids. The CDR3 nucleotides are TGCGCCAGCAGCTTCGGTGGTAGCTCAGATACGCAGTATTTT. Protein sequence: CASSFGGSSDTQYF. Together with reference TRBV5-1 and TRBJ2-3, the CDR3 gives the full variable domain: KAGVTQTPRYLIKTRGQQVTLSCSPISGHRSVSWYQQTPGQGLQFLFEYFSETQRNKGNFPGRFSGRQFSNSRSEMNVSTLELGDSALYLCASSFGGSSDTQYFGPGTRLTVL.

This chain joins TRBV28 and TRBJ1-5, with a tentative D call TRBD1 (6 bases). V was trimmed by 2 bases and J by 12 bases, leaving 17 bases between them. The CDR3 is 14 residues long. Germline V gives CDR1 MDHEN, CDR2 SYDVKM. The CDR3 DNA sequence: TGTGCCAGCAGTTTACGGGGGGGCAGGTCCCGCCAGCATTTT. It translates to CASSLRGGRSRQHF.

A single count supports this clone. The V and J genes are TRBV6-1 and TRBJ1-5, with D tentatively TRBD1 (5 bases). Trimming took off 1 base at V and 3 bases at J, with 10 bases between the two ends. The CDR3 has 15 residues. Per germline, CDR1 MNHNS and CDR2 SASEGT. CDR3 region: CASSEGGEFNQPQHF. The CDR3 DNA reads TGTGCCAGCAGTGAAGGAGGGGAATTCAATCAGCCCCAGCATTTT.

The chain carries TRBV19 and TRBJ1-1; D gene unclear. The germline CDR1 and CDR2 sequences are LNHDA and SQIVND (reference sequence). The CDR3 totals 15 residues. The V end lost 1 base, the J end lost 2 bases, and 11 bases lay between the germline ends. In DNA form, the CDR3 reads TGTGCCAGTAGTATAGGCACAGCGTCCAACACTGAAGCTTTCTTT. Its protein is CASSIGTASNTEAFF. The variable domain in full, completed from reference TRBV19 and TRBJ1-1, reads DGGITQSPKYLFRKEGQNVTLSCEQNLNHDAMYWYRQDPGQGLRLIYYSQIVNDFQKGDIAEGYSVSREKKESFPLTVTSAQKNPTAFYLCASSIGTASNTEAFFGQGTRLTVV.

This chain's CDR3 is CASSGMFGLSTEAFF. CDR3 in DNA: TGTGCCAGCAGTGGGATGTTCGGACTAAGCACTGAAGCTTTCTTT. The J gene is TRBJ1-1, the V gene TRBV6-2 or TRBV6-3; D is undetermined. Trimming pared 5 bases from V and 4 bases from J, leaving 17 bases between. This CDR3 is 15 amino acids long. CDR1 and CDR2 (germline): MNHEY, SVGEGT.

Only one count was recorded for this clone. The V gene is TRBV6-6, the J gene TRBJ1-1; D call uncertain. This CDR3 has 12 amino acids. Germline assignment: CDR1 MNHNY and CDR2 SVGAGI (reference sequence). Trimming removed 0 bases from V and 3 bases from J, with 2 bases in between. CDR3: CASSYSDTEAFF. CDR3 sequence (DNA): TGTGCCAGCAGTTACTCGGACACTGAAGCTTTCTTT.

The chain recombines TRBV28 with TRBJ2-7; 7 nucleotides align to TRBD1. Unmatched junction bases numbered 2, after V lost 8 bases and J lost 7 bases. This CDR3 comprises 10 residues. Looked up from germline, CDR1 is MDHEN and CDR2 is SYDVKM. Written as DNA, the CDR3 is TGTGCCAGCGGGACAGTTGAGCAGTACTTC. It translates to CASGTVEQYF.

The V gene is TRBV7-3, the J gene TRBJ1-1; no clear D. CDR3 length equals 14 residues. Per the germline V gene, CDR1 is SGHTA and CDR2 is FQGTGA. V was pared by 3 bases and J by 1 base, with 9 bases between. The CDR3 DNA reads as TGTGCCAGCAGCTTCGGGTCCCCGAACACTGAAGCTTTCTTT. Its translation: CASSFGSPNTEAFF.

The chain is built from TRBV7-3 and TRBJ2-1, with TRBD1 matching over 7 bases. The CDR3 consists of 14 residues. Trimming at V came to 0 bases and at J to 16 bases, leaving 12 bases not matched to a gene. Germline lookup yields CDR1 SGHTA and CDR2 FQGTGA. CDR3 nucleotides: TGTGCCAGCAGCTTAACCTCTCTGACAGGGCTGAAATTCTTC. The encoded protein is CASSLTSLTGLKFF.

CDR3: CASSPYFESYGYTF. CDR3 bases: TGTGCCAGCAGTCCCTATTTTGAGTCGTATGGCTACACCTTC. V is TRBV27 and J is TRBJ1-2; the D is unclear. V lost 5 bases and J lost 5, with 15 bases in between. Germline V lookup: CDR1 MNHEY, CDR2 SMNVEV (reference sequence). The CDR3 sequence is 14 residues long.

This clone was seen a handful of times. The J gene is TRBJ2-1, the V gene TRBV5-1, with D unclear. Trimming removed 6 bases from V and 4 bases from J, with 8 bases in between. The CDR3 extends over 12 amino acids. Germline CDR1 is SGHRS and CDR2 is YFSETQ. The CDR3 protein is CASNDNYNEQFF. For the CDR3, the DNA is TGCGCCAGCAACGACAATTACAATGAGCAGTTCTTC.

This clone was seen a single time. The V call is TRBV6-5, the J call TRBJ2-5, with D maybe TRBD2 (5 bases). Germline-derived CDR1 and CDR2 are MNHEY and SVGAGI. Trimming left V 7 bases short and J 2 bases short, with 17 bases between. This CDR3 contains 15 residues. This CDR3 reads CASTASRGVQETQYF. The DNA of the CDR3 is TGTGCCAGCACTGCAAGTCGGGGAGTTCAAGAGACCCAGTACTTC.

The rearrangement uses TRBV19 and TRBJ2-7; 7 positions agree with TRBD1. CDR3 length: 16 residues. CDR1 and CDR2 (germline): LNHDA, SQIVND (reference sequence). Trimming removed 5 bases from V and 1 base from J; junction bases left unmatched: 11. DNA of the CDR3: TGTGCCAGTAGTTATTCCCCCGGGACAGCATCCTACGAGCAGTACTTC. Amino acids: CASSYSPGTASYEQYF.

This clone appeared once. The chain links TRBV4-1 to TRBJ1-2; perhaps TRBD1 as D (5 bases). Trimming left V 2 bases short and J 2 bases short, with 9 bases between. Looked up from germline, CDR1 is MGHRA and CDR2 is YSYEKL. This CDR3 has 14 residues. This CDR3 reads CASSQMTVNYGYTF. The CDR3 DNA is TGCGCCAGCAGCCAAATGACAGTCAACTATGGCTACACCTTC.

The J gene is TRBJ1-1, the V gene TRBV3-1 (or the pseudogene TRBV3-2), with D unclear. The ends were cut back, 2 bases at V and 3 bases at J, with 1 base in the middle. The length of the CDR3 is 11 residues. CDR1 and CDR2 (germline): LGHDT, YNNKEL (reference sequence). The CDR3 DNA follows: TGTGCCAGCAGCCAACACACTGAAGCTTTCTTT. Protein sequence: CASSQHTEAFF.

The V call is TRBV29-1, the J call TRBJ2-5; possibly TRBD2 for D (6 bases). Germline CDR1 is SQVTM and CDR2 is ANQGSEA. The length of the CDR3 is 12 residues. Trimming shortened V by 3 bases and J by 4 bases, and 9 bases separated the two germline ends. In DNA form, the CDR3 reads TGCAGCGTTGACCAGGGAGGAGAGACCCAGTACTTC. This codes for CSVDQGGETQYF.

V gene TRBV5-8 combines with J gene TRBJ2-3, with D uncertain. In germline, CDR1 is SGHTS, CDR2 YDEGEE. V lost 4 bases and J lost 5, with 20 bases in between. The CDR3 runs 16 residues. The CDR3 protein is CASSQVRIALQDTQYF. CDR3 in DNA: TGTGCCAGCAGCCAAGTAAGGATAGCATTACAAGATACGCAGTATTTT.

The CDR3 loop reads CASSPQEIGHYSGNTIYF. The DNA for the CDR3 is TGTGCCAGCTCACCTCAAGAGATAGGACACTACTCTGGAAACACCATATATTTT. The genes are TRBV18 and TRBJ1-3; TRBD1 might be the D (5 bases). Between the trimmed V and J ends, which lost 3 bases and 0 bases, there was a span of 18 bases. CDR1 KGHSH and CDR2 LQKENI come from the germline V gene. This CDR3 has 18 residues. Filled out from reference TRBV18 and TRBJ1-3, the complete variable domain reads NAGVMQNPRHLVRRRGQEARLRCSPMKGHSHVYWYRQLPEEGLKFMVYLQKENIIDESGMPKERFSAEFPKEGPSILRIQQVVRGDSAAYFCASSPQEIGHYSGNTIYFGEGSWLTVV.

The chain carries TRBV9 and TRBJ2-5, with 7 bases fitting TRBD2. The CDR3 loop spans 13 amino acids. After removal of 4 bases from V and 5 bases from J, the junction contained 5 bases not matched to a gene. Germline assignment: CDR1 SGDLS and CDR2 YYNGEE. The DNA of the CDR3 is TGTGCCAGCAGCTCCGGACTAGGGGAGACCCAGTACTTC. This encodes CASSSGLGETQYF.

The gene calls are TRBV15 and TRBJ1-1, with TRBD1 as a possible D gene (6 bases). The CDR3 sequence is 14 residues long. Per the germline V gene, CDR1 is LNHNV and CDR2 is YYDKDF (reference sequence). Trimming removed 3 bases at V and 7 bases at J, with 15 bases between. CDR3 residues: CATSRNYQGNEAFF. The CDR3 DNA follows: TGTGCCACCAGCAGGAATTATCAGGGGAATGAAGCTTTCTTT.

The genes are TRBV27 and TRBJ2-1; maybe TRBD2 (5 bases). The germline V gene encodes CDR1 MNHEY and CDR2 SMNVEV (reference sequence). There are 16 residues in the CDR3. Trimming took 0 bases from V and 2 from J, leaving 11 bases between them. The CDR3 sequence is CASSLSKTGTYNEQFF. CDR3 DNA sequence: TGTGCCAGCAGTTTATCGAAGACGGGGACCTACAATGAGCAGTTCTTC.

The chain joins TRBV5-6 to TRBJ1-5, with D maybe TRBD1 (5 bases). This CDR3 is 15 amino acids long. The germline V gene has CDR1 SGHDT and CDR2 YYEEEE. V lost 2 bases to trimming and J lost 8 bases, with 17 bases between them. The CDR3 reads CASSFGRALDEPQHF. The CDR3 region has the DNA TGTGCCAGCAGCTTTGGCAGGGCGCTGGATGAGCCCCAGCATTTT.

V is TRBV7-7 and J is TRBJ2-5; no clear D gene. The V and J ends lost 5 bases and 4 bases respectively, with 17 bases between them. The CDR3 consists of 15 residues. In germline, CDR1 is SSHAT, CDR2 FNYEAQ (reference sequence). The CDR3 sequence: CASSLTGPPRETQYF. The DNA of the CDR3 is TGTGCCAGCAGCCTTACGGGCCCCCCCCGAGAGACCCAGTACTTC.